The clone carrying this TCR beta chain was seen a few times. Amplification yielded TCR beta CDR3 regions, with RNA transcripts as the source. Using the HTBI primer set, a first-round RT-PCR was run on the TCR CDR3. From the multiplex PCR reads, TCRdb called clonotypes with MiXCR, one entry per CDR3 protein. The sample contains some 460,000 distinct CDR3 sequences, 15% to 17% of which appear only once. This specimen comes from a study of T cells in Graves' hyperthyroidism and ophthalmopathy. The V and J ends lost 4 bases and 0 bases respectively, with 13 bases between them. CDR3 length: 16 amino acids. The V gene's germline CDR1 is MGHRA and CDR2 YSYEKL. Together with thyroid ultrasound, orbital computed tomography, serum thyroxine and TRAb, clinical symptoms were used for diagnoses.

The clonotype originates from a woman aged 18-29 years with Graves' hyperthyroidism. Material for sequencing was blood. The chain recombines TRBV4-1 with TRBJ1-3, with D maybe TRBD1 (5 bases). CDR3 amino acids: CASSLARGPSGNTIYF. CDR3 coding DNA: TGCGCCAGCAGCCTAGCCCGGGGCCCCTCTGGAAACACCATATATTTT.